This TCR beta chain was profiled in a study of blood T cell repertoires in COVID-19. Method: immunoSEQ multiplex PCR; TCRdb's copy keeps in-frame clones and lacks some. This sample has 180,000 or so clones; approximately 80% occur once, and the top ten carry about 6.9%. The source is a human donor with acute or convalescent COVID-19. The donor label of this sample is uncertain. Material: peripheral blood.

The CDR3, as DNA: TGTGCCAGCAGCCCACTCCGGGACAGGGGGCGAATAGGCTATGGCTACACCTTC. Residues: CASSPLRDRGRIGYGYTF. The rearrangement uses TRBV21-1 and TRBJ1-2; the D segment call TRBD1 is taken from the table without a DNA check. TRBV21-1 is flagged as a pseudogene. There are 18 residues in the CDR3.